The 7 T cell receptor beta chains in this list originate from one sample, sequenced in a study of T cell responses to AZD1222 COVID-19 vaccine. The protocol was immunoSEQ multiplex PCR, while the TCRdb copy is restricted to in-frame clones and leaves out a portion. The sample holds about 170,000 clones; 90% are singletons and the top ten take roughly 1.6%. The material sequenced was peripheral blood, taken on day 0 of AZD1222 vaccination. The receptors here all came from an adult in good health.

CDR3 amino acids: CASSLEGAATEAFF. CDR3 bases: TGTGCCAGCAGTTTAGAAGGGGCGGCCACTGAAGCTTTCTTT. This rearrangement joins TRBV27 to TRBJ1-1; a weak D match, TRBD1 (5 bases). V lost 2 bases to trimming and J lost 4 bases, with 11 bases between them. Germline lookup yields CDR1 MNHEY and CDR2 SMNVEV (reference sequence). CDR3 length: 14 residues.

The V and J genes are TRBV5-1 and TRBJ1-1; D uncertain. This CDR3 is built from 14 residues. Between the trimmed V and J ends, which lost 4 bases and 4 bases, there was a span of 14 bases. CDR1 is SGHRS, CDR2 YFSETQ, per germline. The CDR3 reads CASSPSLGGTEAFF. The CDR3 DNA sequence: TGCGCCAGCAGCCCCAGTCTAGGTGGCACTGAAGCTTTCTTT.

This sequence joins TRBV19 and TRBJ1-1; no definite D call. The CDR3 is made up of 13 amino acids. Germline values: CDR1 LNHDA, CDR2 SQIVND (reference sequence). The V end lost 10 bases, the J end lost 4 bases, and 16 bases lay between the germline ends. The CDR3: CATANPEFTEAFF. The CDR3 coding sequence is TGTGCCACCGCGAACCCGGAGTTCACTGAAGCTTTCTTT.

The gene calls are TRBV28 and TRBJ1-6; D gene ambiguous. CDR1 and CDR2 from the germline V gene are MDHEN and SYDVKM. This CDR3 region has 15 residues. V lost 5 bases and J 6 bases, leaving 14 bases between the germline ends. CDR3 DNA: TGTGCCAGCAGTCTCCCCACGGGCCTTAATTCACCCCTCCACTTT. It is translated as CASSLPTGLNSPLHF.

This chain uses TRBV24-1 with TRBJ2-3; 11 positions match TRBD2. CDR1 and CDR2 from the germline V gene are KGHDR and SFDVKD. Trimming cost V 1 base and J 0 bases; bases outside gene matches: 5. CDR3 length: 18 residues. The CDR3, as DNA: TGTGCCACCAGTGATTTCCCTAGCGGGGGGCCTAGCACAGATACGCAGTATTTT. Its protein is CATSDFPSGGPSTDTQYF.

The V gene is TRBV11-3, the J gene TRBJ2-3; TRBD1 matches 7 bases. V lost 4 bases, J lost 8 bases, and 12 bases stayed unmatched. The CDR3 is made up of 15 amino acids. Germline lookup yields CDR1 SGHNT and CDR2 YENEEA. CDR3 sequence: CASSSSPGAGGTQYF. CDR3 nucleotide sequence: TGTGCCAGCAGCTCGTCCCCTGGGGCAGGGGGTACGCAGTATTTT.

The chain uses TRBV19 and TRBJ2-1, with TRBD2 matching 9 bases. V was pared by 5 bases and J by 2 bases, with 7 bases of the junction left unmatched. Germline CDR1 LNHDA, CDR2 SQIVND (reference sequence). This CDR3 spans 16 amino acids. The CDR3 protein is CASSSPSGGTYNEQFF. CDR3 DNA: TGTGCCAGTAGTTCCCCCAGCGGGGGGACCTACAATGAGCAGTTCTTC.